The 6 T cell receptor beta chains listed next were all sequenced from one sample in a study of post-analysis software for immune sequencing data. General observations from the study: Higher frequency in patients than in controls was seen for a handful of TRBV segments, with TRBV5-6, TRBV5-1 and TRBV20-1 among them.

These TCRs are of unknown antigen specificity. Prepared libraries of TCR beta cDNA carried unique molecular identifiers. TCRdb ran MiXCR on the PCR reads and lists one entry per CDR3 protein. Of about half a million distinct CDR3 sequences in the sample, roughly 45% are singletons; the top ten hold over 10%. Sequenced sample: blood. The receptors derive from a girl between 5 and 17 years old with multiple sclerosis.

This clonotype showed up just a few times. The chain combines TRBV29-1 with TRBJ2-1; TRBD2 matches 13 bases. This CDR3 is built from 17 residues. The V gene's germline CDR1 is SQVTM and CDR2 ANQGSEA. Trimming at V came to 6 bases and at J to 8 bases, leaving 16 bases not matched to a gene. CDR3 region: CSVGRFTGTSGTDEQFF. CDR3 coding DNA: TGCAGCGTCGGAAGATTTACCGGGACTAGCGGGACGGATGAGCAGTTCTTC.

The chain couples TRBV6-1 to TRBJ1-2, with 8 bases that match TRBD1. V shed 4 bases and J 6 bases; nucleotides not matched to a gene: 10. The CDR3 contains 15 residues. The germline V gene has CDR1 MNHNS and CDR2 SASEGT. The CDR3 DNA follows: TGTGCCAGCAGTGGACAGGGGAATGCGGAAGATGGCTACACCTTC. The encoded protein is CASSGQGNAEDGYTF.

The chain links TRBV12-3 or TRBV12-4 to TRBJ1-5; tentative D call: TRBD1 (6 bases). This CDR3 region has 15 residues. Trimming pared 7 bases from V and 6 bases from J, leaving 19 bases between. In nucleotides, the CDR3 is TGTGCCAGCAACACGGCAGGGGATTGGAGTCAGCCCCAGCATTTT. The encoded protein is CASNTAGDWSQPQHF.

This chain connects TRBV12-3 or TRBV12-4 to TRBJ1-1, with a possible D match to TRBD1 (6 bases). This CDR3 is 15 amino acids long. With 0 bases removed from V and 5 bases from J, the gap between germline ends came to 13 bases. The CDR3 loop is CASSLAGGGGTEAFF. The DNA of the CDR3 is TGTGCCAGCAGTTTAGCAGGGGGAGGTGGAACTGAAGCTTTCTTT.

This clonotype was seen a few times. The J gene is TRBJ2-1, the V gene TRBV20-1; D not resolved. This CDR3 has 13 amino acids. Germline V gene sequence: CDR1 DFQATT, CDR2 SNEGSKA (reference sequence). CDR3 residues: CRVAPGGYNEQFF. DNA for the CDR3: TGCAGAGTGGCCCCGGGTGGTTACAATGAGCAGTTCTTC.

The chain uses TRBV5-1 and TRBJ2-7; 9 nucleotides agree with TRBD1. The V gene's germline CDR1 is SGHRS and CDR2 YFSETQ. The CDR3 loop spans 16 amino acids. Losses at the gene ends were 0 bases for V and 0 bases for J; bases not matched to a gene: 4. CDR3 loop: CASSLARDRVSYEQYF. CDR3 coding DNA: TGCGCCAGCAGCTTGGCCCGGGACAGGGTCTCCTACGAGCAGTACTTC.